This TCR beta chain was captured by sequencing in a study of T cell repertoires in cytomegalovirus infection. Notes on the study in general: Ex vivo, HLA-C-restricted CMV-specific TCR beta clonotypes prevailed over the rest of the response.

Each CDR3 protein is one row after TCRdb ran MiXCR on the reads. The sample has 200,000 to 300,000 distinct CDR3 sequences; approximately 13% are singletons. The table lists this clonotype with many counts. As yet, its antigen is unknown. The germline gives CDR1 SGHTA, CDR2 FQGNSA. After removal of 6 bases from V and 2 bases from J, the junction contained 5 bases not matched to a gene. There are 14 residues in the CDR3. This chain joins TRBV7-2 and TRBJ2-3; TRBD2 matches at 7 bases. The sample consisted of PBMCs. The clonotype originates from a human donor in good health (CMV status not recorded). Some clones in this sample may be carry-over from other donors' samples. The CDR3 protein is CASSRDYFTDTQYF. Here the CDR3 DNA reads TGTGCCAGCAGTCGGGACTATTTCACAGATACGCAGTATTTT.